Presented here are 21 T cell receptor beta chains from one specimen sequenced in a study of human T cells and chemical hapten exposure. Time point defined: patch test 2, 6 weeks after DPC sensitization. Described treatment: therapeutic diphenylcyclopropenone sensitization with weekly scalp DPC. TCRdb itself ran the RACE reads through MiXCR, one entry per CDR3 protein. Among about 95,000 distinct CDR3 sequences listed, around 10% were seen once. The material sequenced was whole blood, taken in connection with sensitization to the hapten diphenylcyclopropenone (DPC). The receptor source for this set is a middle-aged woman with alopecia areata. Some clones in this sample may be carry-over from other donors' samples.

The CDR3 DNA is TGTGCCAGTAGTGGTCGTCGGGGCTCCAATCAGCCCCAGCATTTT. It codes for CASSGRRGSNQPQHF. V gene TRBV19 combines with J gene TRBJ1-5; a possible D gene is TRBD1 (5 bases). CDR3 size: 15 residues. V lost 5 bases and J lost 3, with 14 bases in between. Germline V gives CDR1 LNHDA, CDR2 SQIVND (reference sequence).

CDR3 loop: CASSDSGRGEQFF. The DNA of the CDR3 is TGTGCCAGCAGTGACTCGGGGCGCGGTGAGCAGTTCTTC. V usage is TRBV6-4 and J usage is TRBJ2-1, with D maybe TRBD1 (5 bases). Trimming left V 0 bases short and J 9 bases short, with 9 bases between. The CDR3 sequence is 13 residues long. CDR1 MRHNA and CDR2 SNTAGT come from the germline V gene.

About this clonotype itself: A much larger clone differs from this one at a single base, so this may be a read error. The J gene is TRBJ1-3, the V gene TRBV10-1, with 8 bases aligning to TRBD1. The CDR3 runs to 13 residues. Germline values: CDR1 WNHNN, CDR2 SYGVQD (reference sequence). This CDR3 is CASSGTGGITIYF. CDR3 bases: TGCGCCAGCAGCGGGACAGGAGGAATCACCATATATTTT.

There are a few counts of this clonotype. The chain's CDR3 is CASSQSREGAQYF. The CDR3, as DNA: TGTGCCAGCAGCCAATCGCGGGAGGGGGCGCAGTATTTT. The rearrangement links TRBV3-1 to TRBJ2-3, with TRBD2 matching over 9 bases. The CDR3 covers 13 residues. In germline, CDR1 is LGHDT, CDR2 YNNKEL (reference sequence). Germline trimming cut 2 bases from V and 10 bases from J; bases unmatched to any gene: 4.

This clonotype was seen a few times. The chain recombines TRBV18 with TRBJ2-7; TRBD2 matches at 8 bases. Germline CDR1 and CDR2: KGHSH and LQKENI. The CDR3 length is 16 residues. The J segment lost 4 bases and the V segment lost 3 bases, leaving 11 bases of the junction unmatched. For the CDR3, the DNA is TGTGCCAGCTCACCGGACCCACGGACTAGCTTTTACGAGCAGTACTTC. The encoded protein is CASSPDPRTSFYEQYF.

The chain links TRBV3-1 to TRBJ2-3; a weak D match, TRBD1 (6 bases). The CDR3 is 13 amino acids. CDR1 is LGHDT, CDR2 YNNKEL, per germline (reference sequence). V was pared by 4 bases and J by 2 bases, with 7 bases between. The CDR3 here is CASSRDNTDTQYF. As DNA, the CDR3 is TGTGCCAGCAGCCGGGACAACACAGATACGCAGTATTTT.

This clonotype was counted at least ten times. In nucleotides, the CDR3 is TGTGCCAGCTCCATGACAGATACGCAGTATTTT. Translation gives CASSMTDTQYF. The chain joins TRBV11-2 to TRBJ2-3; D not certain. CDR3 length equals 11 residues. The germline V gene has CDR1 SGHAT and CDR2 FQNNGV. V was trimmed by 8 bases and J by 3 bases, leaving 6 bases between them. The variable domain in full, completed from reference TRBV11-2 and TRBJ2-3, reads EAGVAQSPRYKIIEKRQSVAFWCNPISGHATLYWYQQILGQGPKLLIQFQNNGVVDDSQLPKDRFSAERLKGVDSTLKIQPAKLEDSAVYLCASSMTDTQYFGPGTRLTVL.

The table lists this clonotype with many counts. The V call is TRBV2, the J call TRBJ1-2, with 10 positions matching TRBD1. This CDR3 is built from 14 residues. Germline V CDR1 and CDR2: SNHLY, FYNNEI. V lost 4 bases, J lost 6 bases, and 5 bases stayed unmatched. In nucleotides, the CDR3 is TGTGCCAGCAGTGCCAGACAGGGGGCTAATGGCTACACCTTC. Protein product: CASSARQGANGYTF. Combining the CDR3 with reference TRBV2 and TRBJ1-2 gives the whole variable domain EPEVTQTPSHQVTQMGQEVILRCVPISNHLYFYWYRQILGQKVEFLVSFYNNEISEKSEIFDDQFSVERPDGSNFTLKIRSTKLEDSAMYFCASSARQGANGYTFGSGTRLTVV.

This clonotype was seen a handful of times. The rearrangement joins TRBV29-1 to TRBJ2-3; tentatively, D is TRBD2 (6 bases). V lost 2 bases, J lost 5 bases, and 14 bases lay in between. CDR1 is SQVTM and CDR2 is ANQGSEA in the germline V gene. The CDR3 runs 14 residues. CDR3 in amino acids: CSVEPTSLRDTQYF. As DNA, the CDR3 is TGCAGCGTTGAACCGACTAGTCTCAGAGATACGCAGTATTTT.

The V call is TRBV7-6, the J call TRBJ2-1; D may be TRBD1 (5 bases). This CDR3 spans 13 amino acids. Germline lookup yields CDR1 SGHVS and CDR2 FNYEAQ. V was clipped by 2 bases and J by 5 bases, with 7 bases between them. CDR3 protein: CASSLQGHNEQFF. For the CDR3, the DNA is TGTGCCAGCAGCTTACAGGGCCACAATGAGCAGTTCTTC.

This clonotype turned up a few times. The V gene is TRBV29-1, the J gene TRBJ2-7; 7 bases are a match to TRBD1. This CDR3 is built from 12 residues. Germline lookup yields CDR1 SQVTM and CDR2 ANQGSEA. The J segment lost 3 bases and the V segment lost 5 bases, leaving 4 bases of the junction unmatched. The CDR3 DNA follows: TGCAGCGTTAGACAGGGCGTCTACGAGCAGTACTTC. Its translation is CSVRQGVYEQYF.

The V and J genes are TRBV5-6 and TRBJ1-1; D perhaps matches TRBD1 (6 bases). V lost 2 bases and J lost 3, with 14 bases in between. This CDR3 is 15 amino acids long. The germline gives CDR1 SGHDT, CDR2 YYEEEE. The CDR3 loop reads CASSLWGGVDTEAFF. DNA for the CDR3: TGTGCCAGCAGCTTATGGGGGGGCGTAGACACTGAAGCTTTCTTT. The full variable domain, completed using reference TRBV5-6 and TRBJ1-1, is DAGVTQSPTHLIKTRGQQVTLRCSPKSGHDTVSWYQQALGQGPQFIFQYYEEEERQRGNFPDRFSGHQFPNYSSELNVNALLLGDSALYLCASSLWGGVDTEAFFGQGTRLTVV.

A few counts support this clonotype. The chain uses TRBV5-6 and TRBJ2-7; D perhaps matches TRBD2 (6 bases). Trimming took 3 bases from V and 2 from J, leaving 12 bases between them. CDR1 and CDR2 (germline): SGHDT, YYEEEE. The CDR3 totals 14 residues. CDR3 DNA: TGTGCCAGCAGCTCGGACGGAGGGACCTACGAGCAGTACTTC. Its translation is CASSSDGGTYEQYF.

The V call is TRBV29-1, the J call TRBJ1-5, with 7 bases that match TRBD1. CDR3 length equals 14 residues. V trimming: 4 bases; J trimming: 3 bases; junction bases outside the gene matches: 6. Looked up from germline, CDR1 is SQVTM and CDR2 is ANQGSEA. The CDR3 loop reads CSVGNGQDNQPQHF. In DNA, the CDR3 is TGCAGCGTTGGGAATGGACAGGACAATCAGCCCCAGCATTTT.

This clonotype was observed at least ten times. The V gene is TRBV28, the J gene TRBJ2-7; possible D gene TRBD2, 6 bases. Deletions cut 5 bases from V and 4 bases from J, with 15 bases between. Germline CDR1 reads MDHEN; CDR2 reads SYDVKM. This CDR3 is 14 amino acids long. DNA for the CDR3: TGTGCCAGCAGTACGCGGGGTCCGAGATACGAGCAGTACTTC. This gives the protein CASSTRGPRYEQYF.

In its sample, this clonotype was seen a few times. The chain links TRBV27 to TRBJ2-7; TRBD1 is a possible D gene (5 bases). The length of the CDR3 is 16 residues. Germline V lookup: CDR1 MNHEY, CDR2 SMNVEV (reference sequence). Trimming cost V 5 bases and J 0 bases, with 17 bases left between them. The CDR3 protein is CASSPGPGWGSYEQYF. The CDR3 bases are TGTGCCAGCAGTCCGGGCCCAGGGTGGGGCTCCTACGAGCAGTACTTC.

This clonotype was picked up many times. The rearrangement joins TRBV11-2 to TRBJ2-5; D not resolved. This CDR3 has 15 amino acids. The V gene's germline CDR1 is SGHAT and CDR2 FQNNGV. Trimming left V 6 bases short and J 5 bases short, with 19 bases between. The CDR3 coding sequence is TGTGCCAGCAGGGATCTGATCGCGGTCCCGGAGACCCAGTACTTC. It encodes CASRDLIAVPETQYF.

J is TRBJ2-7 and V is TRBV4-2; tentative D call: TRBD2 (5 bases). CDR3 length: 15 amino acids. Germline V CDR1 and CDR2: LGHNA, YNFKEQ. Trimming removed 0 bases from V and 2 bases from J, with 11 bases in between. CDR3 nucleotide sequence: TGTGCCAGCAGCCAAGATTCACGGGAACCCTACGAGCAGTACTTC. Residues: CASSQDSREPYEQYF.

The rearrangement uses TRBV5-1 and TRBJ1-1; possible D gene TRBD1, 5 bases. The V end was cut by 2 bases, the J end by 0 bases, with 26 bases between. Germline lookup yields CDR1 SGHRS and CDR2 YFSETQ. This CDR3 comprises 20 residues. In DNA, the CDR3 is TGCGCCAGCAGCTTTAGTGGGGCAGCTCGGATTGTGCCGATGAACACTGAAGCTTTCTTT. Translating it yields CASSFSGAARIVPMNTEAFF.

There are a few counts of this clonotype. CDR3 coding DNA: TGCGCCAGCAGCCGGGACTTCGGGGACGAGCAGTACTTC. It specifies CASSRDFGDEQYF. The V and J genes are TRBV4-3 and TRBJ2-7, with D possibly matching TRBD2 (6 bases). The V end was cut by 4 bases, the J end by 5 bases, with 12 bases between. The CDR3 has 13 amino acids. Germline V gene lookup returns CDR1 LGHNA and CDR2 YSLEER.

The chain carries TRBV28 and TRBJ1-1; possible D gene TRBD1, 5 bases. Germline CDR1 reads MDHEN; CDR2 reads SYDVKM. V lost 1 base, J lost 10 bases, and 13 bases lay in between. CDR3 length: 13 residues. Here the CDR3 DNA reads TGTGCCAGCAGTTTATTTGACGGGGCGAGAGCTTTCTTT. Translated, it gives CASSLFDGARAFF.